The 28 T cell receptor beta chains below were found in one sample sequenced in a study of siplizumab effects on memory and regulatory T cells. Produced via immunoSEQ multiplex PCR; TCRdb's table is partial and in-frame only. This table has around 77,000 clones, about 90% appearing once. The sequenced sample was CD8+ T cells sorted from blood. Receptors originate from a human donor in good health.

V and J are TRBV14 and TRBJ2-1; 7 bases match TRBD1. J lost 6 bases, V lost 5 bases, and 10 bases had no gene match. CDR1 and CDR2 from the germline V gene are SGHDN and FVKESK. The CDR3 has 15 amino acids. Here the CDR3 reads CASSMTGSVFNEQFF. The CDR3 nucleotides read TGTGCCAGCAGCATGACAGGGTCGGTTTTCAATGAGCAGTTCTTC.

CDR3 nucleotide sequence: TGTGCCAGCAGCAAAGAGGGCGGAGGAAGCAATCAGCCCCAGCATTTT. Its protein product is CASSKEGGGSNQPQHF. V gene TRBV21-1 combines with J gene TRBJ1-5. TRBV21-1 is given as a pseudogene. The CDR3 consists of 16 residues.

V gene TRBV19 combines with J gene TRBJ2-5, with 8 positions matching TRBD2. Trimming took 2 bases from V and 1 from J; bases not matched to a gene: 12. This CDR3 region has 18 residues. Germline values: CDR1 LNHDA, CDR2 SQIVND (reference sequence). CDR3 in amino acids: CASSINSGNGVVQETQYF. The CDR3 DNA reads TGTGCCAGTAGTATAAATAGCGGGAATGGCGTAGTCCAAGAGACCCAGTACTTC.

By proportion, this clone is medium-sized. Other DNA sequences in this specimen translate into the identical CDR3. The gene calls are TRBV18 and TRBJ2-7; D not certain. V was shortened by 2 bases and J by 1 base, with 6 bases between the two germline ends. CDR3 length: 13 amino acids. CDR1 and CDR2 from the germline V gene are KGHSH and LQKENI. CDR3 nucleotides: TGTGCCAGCTCACCAGGGCAGTCCTACGAGCAGTACTTC. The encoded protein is CASSPGQSYEQYF.

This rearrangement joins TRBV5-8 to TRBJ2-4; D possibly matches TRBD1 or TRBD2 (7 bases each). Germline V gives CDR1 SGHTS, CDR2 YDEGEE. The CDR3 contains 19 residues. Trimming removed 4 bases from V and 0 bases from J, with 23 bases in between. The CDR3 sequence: CASSPLAGGELIAKNIQYF. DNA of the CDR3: TGTGCCAGCAGCCCCCTGGCAGGGGGGGAACTAATAGCCAAAAACATTCAGTACTTC.

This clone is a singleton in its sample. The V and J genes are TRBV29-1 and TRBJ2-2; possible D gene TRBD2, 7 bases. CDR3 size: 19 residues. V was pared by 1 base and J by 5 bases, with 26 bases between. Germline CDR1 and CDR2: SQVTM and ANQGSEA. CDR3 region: CSVEGLGGPTYGRTGELFF. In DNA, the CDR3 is TGCAGCGTTGAAGGGTTGGGGGGGCCGACTTACGGGCGGACCGGGGAGCTGTTTTTT.

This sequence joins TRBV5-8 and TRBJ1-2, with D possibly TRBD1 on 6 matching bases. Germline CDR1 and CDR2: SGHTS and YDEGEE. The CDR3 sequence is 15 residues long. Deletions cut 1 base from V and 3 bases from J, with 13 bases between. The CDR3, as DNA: TGTGCCAGCAGCTTGAGGGAAGGGGGATACTATGGCTACACCTTC. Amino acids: CASSLREGGYYGYTF.

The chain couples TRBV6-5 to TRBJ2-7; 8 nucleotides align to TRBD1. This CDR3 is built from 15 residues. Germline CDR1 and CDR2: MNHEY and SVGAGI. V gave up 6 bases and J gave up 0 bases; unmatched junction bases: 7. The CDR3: CASSETGGLSYEQYF. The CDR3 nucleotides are TGTGCCAGCAGCGAAACAGGGGGTCTCTCCTACGAGCAGTACTTC.

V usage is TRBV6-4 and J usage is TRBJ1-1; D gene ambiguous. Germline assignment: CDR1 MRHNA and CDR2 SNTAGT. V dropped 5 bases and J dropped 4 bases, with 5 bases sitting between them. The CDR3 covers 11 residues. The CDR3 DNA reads TGTGCCAGCAGTACCGGCACTGAAGCTTTCTTT. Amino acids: CASSTGTEAFF.

CDR3 nucleotides: TGTGCCAGTAGTATAGAGGGGGAGCAGTACTTC. It encodes CASSIEGEQYF. V gene TRBV19 combines with J gene TRBJ2-7; D call uncertain. CDR1 and CDR2 (germline): LNHDA, SQIVND (reference sequence). Trimming left V 0 bases short and J 7 bases short, with 4 bases between. This CDR3 contains 11 residues. Variable domain in full (rest from reference TRBV19 and TRBJ2-7): DGGITQSPKYLFRKEGQNVTLSCEQNLNHDAMYWYRQDPGQGLRLIYYSQIVNDFQKGDIAEGYSVSREKKESFPLTVTSAQKNPTAFYLCASSIEGEQYFGPGTRLTVT.

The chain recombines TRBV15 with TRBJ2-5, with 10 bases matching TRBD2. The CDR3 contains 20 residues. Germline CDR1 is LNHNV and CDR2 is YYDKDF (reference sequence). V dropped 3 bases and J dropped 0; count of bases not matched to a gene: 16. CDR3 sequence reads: CATSSPIRGLAGEYQETQYF. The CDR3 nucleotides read TGTGCCACCAGCAGCCCTATCCGGGGGCTAGCGGGAGAGTACCAAGAGACCCAGTACTTC.

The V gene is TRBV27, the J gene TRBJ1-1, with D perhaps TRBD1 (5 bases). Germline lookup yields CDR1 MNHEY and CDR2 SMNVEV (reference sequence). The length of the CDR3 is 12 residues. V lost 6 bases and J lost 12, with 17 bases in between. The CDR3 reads CASRGLDMTSFF. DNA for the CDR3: TGTGCCAGCAGGGGACTGGACATGACGTCTTTCTTT.

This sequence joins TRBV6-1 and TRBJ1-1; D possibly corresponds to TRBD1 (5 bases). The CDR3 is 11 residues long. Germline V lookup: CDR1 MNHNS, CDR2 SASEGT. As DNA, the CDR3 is TGTGCGGGACTCATGGGCACTGAAGCTTTCTTT. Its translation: CAGLMGTEAFF.

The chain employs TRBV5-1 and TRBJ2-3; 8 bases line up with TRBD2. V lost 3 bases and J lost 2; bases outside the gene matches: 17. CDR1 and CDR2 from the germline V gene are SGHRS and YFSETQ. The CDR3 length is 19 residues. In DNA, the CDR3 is TGCGCCAGCAGCTGGAGGGCTAGCGGGCATCTCCAGACCACAGATACGCAGTATTTT. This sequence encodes CASSWRASGHLQTTDTQYF. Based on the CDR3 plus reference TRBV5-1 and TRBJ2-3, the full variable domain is KAGVTQTPRYLIKTRGQQVTLSCSPISGHRSVSWYQQTPGQGLQFLFEYFSETQRNKGNFPGRFSGRQFSNSRSEMNVSTLELGDSALYLCASSWRASGHLQTTDTQYFGPGTRLTVL.

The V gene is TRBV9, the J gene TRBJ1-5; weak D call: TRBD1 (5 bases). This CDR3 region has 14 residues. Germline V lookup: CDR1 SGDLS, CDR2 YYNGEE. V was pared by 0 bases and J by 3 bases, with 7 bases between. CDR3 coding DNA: TGTGCCAGCAGCGTAGGACAGAACAATCAGCCCCAGCATTTT. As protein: CASSVGQNNQPQHF.

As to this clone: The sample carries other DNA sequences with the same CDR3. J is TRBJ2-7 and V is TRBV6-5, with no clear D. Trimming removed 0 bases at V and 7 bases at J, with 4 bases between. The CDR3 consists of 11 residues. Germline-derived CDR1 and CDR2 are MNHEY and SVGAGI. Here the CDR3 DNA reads TGTGCCAGCAGTTACTCGGGGGAGCAGTACTTC. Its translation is CASSYSGEQYF.

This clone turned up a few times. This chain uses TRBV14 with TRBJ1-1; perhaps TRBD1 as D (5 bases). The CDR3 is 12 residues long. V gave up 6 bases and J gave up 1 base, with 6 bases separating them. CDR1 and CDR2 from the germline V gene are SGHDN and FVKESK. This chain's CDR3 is CASSTGNTEAFF. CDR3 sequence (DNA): TGTGCCAGCAGTACAGGGAACACTGAAGCTTTCTTT. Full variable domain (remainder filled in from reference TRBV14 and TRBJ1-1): EAGVTQFPSHSVIEKGQTVTLRCDPISGHDNLYWYRRVMGKEIKFLLHFVKESKQDESGMPNNRFLAERTGGTYSTLKVQPAELEDSGVYFCASSTGNTEAFFGQGTRLTVV.

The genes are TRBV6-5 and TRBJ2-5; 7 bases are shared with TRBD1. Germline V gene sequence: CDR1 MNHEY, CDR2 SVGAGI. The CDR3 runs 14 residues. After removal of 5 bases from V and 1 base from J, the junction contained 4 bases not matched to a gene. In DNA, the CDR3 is TGTGCCAGCAGTCTTTGGGACAGCCAAGAGACCCAGTACTTC. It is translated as CASSLWDSQETQYF.

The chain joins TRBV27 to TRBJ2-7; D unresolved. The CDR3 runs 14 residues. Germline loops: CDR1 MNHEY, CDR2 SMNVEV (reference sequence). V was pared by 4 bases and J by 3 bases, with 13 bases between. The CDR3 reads CASSSTPNYYEQYF. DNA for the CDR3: TGTGCCAGCAGTTCTACTCCCAACTACTACGAGCAGTACTTC.

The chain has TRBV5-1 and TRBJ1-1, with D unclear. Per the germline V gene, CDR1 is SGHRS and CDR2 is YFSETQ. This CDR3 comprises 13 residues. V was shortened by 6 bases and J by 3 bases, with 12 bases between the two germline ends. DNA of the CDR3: TGCGCCAGCACCGATAGATGGGACACTGAAGCTTTCTTT. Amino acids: CASTDRWDTEAFF.

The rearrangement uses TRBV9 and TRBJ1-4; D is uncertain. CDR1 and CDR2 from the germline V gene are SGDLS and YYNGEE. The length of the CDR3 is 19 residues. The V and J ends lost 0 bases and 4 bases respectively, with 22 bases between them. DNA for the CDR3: TGTGCCAGCAGCGTAGCCTACGTCCCGACCTCAATCGGTAATGAAAAACTGTTTTTT. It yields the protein CASSVAYVPTSIGNEKLFF.

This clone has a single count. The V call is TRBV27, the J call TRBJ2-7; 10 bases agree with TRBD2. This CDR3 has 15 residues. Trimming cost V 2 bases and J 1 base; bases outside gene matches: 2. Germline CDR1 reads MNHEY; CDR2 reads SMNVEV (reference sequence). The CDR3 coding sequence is TGTGCCAGCAGTTTACGGACTAGCGGTTCCTACGAGCAGTACTTC. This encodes CASSLRTSGSYEQYF.

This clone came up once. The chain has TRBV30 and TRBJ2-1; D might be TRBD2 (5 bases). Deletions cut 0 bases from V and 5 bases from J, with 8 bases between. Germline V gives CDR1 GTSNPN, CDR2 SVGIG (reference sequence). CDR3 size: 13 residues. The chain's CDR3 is CAWSVGGNNEQFF. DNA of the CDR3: TGTGCCTGGAGTGTAGGAGGAAACAATGAGCAGTTCTTC.

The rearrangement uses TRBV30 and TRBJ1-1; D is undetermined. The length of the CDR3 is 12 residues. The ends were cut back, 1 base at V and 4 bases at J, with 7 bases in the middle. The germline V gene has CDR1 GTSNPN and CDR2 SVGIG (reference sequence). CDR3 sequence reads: CAWSDEGTEAFF. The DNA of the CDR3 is TGTGCCTGGAGTGATGAGGGCACTGAAGCTTTCTTT.

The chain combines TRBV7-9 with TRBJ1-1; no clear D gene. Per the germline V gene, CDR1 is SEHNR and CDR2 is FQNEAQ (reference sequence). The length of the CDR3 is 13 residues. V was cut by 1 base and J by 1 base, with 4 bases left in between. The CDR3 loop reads CASSLDQNTEAFF. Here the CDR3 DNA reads TGTGCCAGCAGCTTAGATCAGAACACTGAAGCTTTCTTT.

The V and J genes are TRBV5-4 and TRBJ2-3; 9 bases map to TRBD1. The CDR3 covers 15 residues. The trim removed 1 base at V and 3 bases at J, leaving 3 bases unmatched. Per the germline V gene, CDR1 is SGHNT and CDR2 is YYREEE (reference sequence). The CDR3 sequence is CASSLPGQGTDTQYF. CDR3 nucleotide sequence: TGTGCCAGCAGCTTGCCGGGACAGGGAACAGATACGCAGTATTTT.

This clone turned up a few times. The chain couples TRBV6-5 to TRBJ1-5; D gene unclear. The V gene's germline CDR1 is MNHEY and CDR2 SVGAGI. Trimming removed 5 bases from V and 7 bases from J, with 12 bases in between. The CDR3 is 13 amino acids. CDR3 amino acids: CASSPRGIQPQHF. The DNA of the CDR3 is TGTGCCAGCAGTCCACGGGGAATCCAGCCCCAGCATTTT.

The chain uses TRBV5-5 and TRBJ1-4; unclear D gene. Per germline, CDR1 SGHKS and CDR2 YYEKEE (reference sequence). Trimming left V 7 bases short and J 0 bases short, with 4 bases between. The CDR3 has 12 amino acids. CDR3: CASRATNEKLFF. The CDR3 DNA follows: TGTGCCAGCCGTGCAACTAATGAAAAACTGTTTTTT.